These T cell receptor beta chains were read from a single sample in a study of cytomegalovirus exposure and HLA in healthy donors. Clones were sequenced by immunoSEQ multiplex PCR, and TCRdb holds only the in-frame ones, with some missing. The table has about 140,000 clones, 61% seen once. The specimen was PBMCs. The source is a male donor in good health and CMV-seronegative. The CDR3 runs from the conserved cysteine through the conserved F or W. D genes are given only for firm matches. Size is stated for part of the rows, as once, few or many counts, or as a class when the clone is expanded.

d_call,v_call,j_call,clone_size,cdr3_nt,cdr3_aa
TRBD1,TRBV2,TRBJ2-7,NA,TGTGCCAGCAGTGAACAGGGGGCCCTCTACGAGCAGTACTTC,CASSEQGALYEQYF
TRBD1,TRBV5-1,TRBJ2-6,NA,TGCGCCAGCAGCTGGCACCGGACAGGGTTGTCCTCTGGGGCCAACGTCCTGACTTTC,CASSWHRTGLSSGANVLTF
TRBD1,TRBV23-1,TRBJ1-3,once,TGCGCCAGCAGTCAGCCGACAGGGGTAAGTCGAAACTCTGGAAACACCATATATTTT,CASSQPTGVSRNSGNTIYF
TRBD2,TRBV28,TRBJ2-2,NA,TGTGCCAGCAGTTTAATGGAGCGGGGGGGCTACACCGGGGAGCTGTTTTTT,CASSLMERGGYTGELFF
NA,TRBV11-3,TRBJ2-3,NA,TGTGCCAGCAGCCCACCGGGACTCGGCACAGATACGCAGTATTTT,CASSPPGLGTDTQYF
NA,TRBV7-9,TRBJ2-6,NA,TGTGCCAGCAGCTTAGCGCGGGCCTCTGGGGCCAACGTCCTGACTTTC,CASSLARASGANVLTF
NA,TRBV15,TRBJ1-1,NA,TGTGCCACCAGCAGACCCCGGGACAAAGGTGAAGCTTTCTTT,CATSRPRDKGEAFF
NA,TRBV7-2,TRBJ1-3,few,TGTGCCAGCAGCCGGTCGGGGATTGTAACTGGAAACACCATATATTTT,CASSRSGIVTGNTIYF
NA,TRBV4-3,TRBJ2-7,NA,TGCGCCAGCAGCCAAGATTTTGGGCCCTTAGGTGAGCAGTACTTC,CASSQDFGPLGEQYF
NA,TRBV5-1,TRBJ2-1,once,TGCGCCAGCAGCTTGGACAGCAATTACAATGAGCAGTTCTTC,CASSLDSNYNEQFF
TRBD2,TRBV2,TRBJ2-7,NA,TGTGCCAGCAGCGGGACTAGCGGATGGATCAATAAGCAGTACTTC,CASSGTSGWINKQYF
TRBD1,TRBV11-2,TRBJ2-7,few,TGTGCCAGCAGCTCCCTACAGGGGCGAAGCTACGAGCAGTACTTC,CASSSLQGRSYEQYF
TRBD1,TRBV7-9,TRBJ1-2,NA,TGTGCCAGCAGCCCCCGGACAGGTTCTGCCTATGGCTACACCTTC,CASSPRTGSAYGYTF
NA,TRBV5-5,TRBJ2-5,NA,TGTGCCAGCAGCACCCTGGGGGGGGGCCTTGAGACCCAGTACTTC,CASSTLGGGLETQYF
TRBD1,TRBV9,TRBJ1-2,NA,TGTGCCAGCAGCGACACAGGGGGCAGCCCTGGAAACTATGGCTACACCTTC,CASSDTGGSPGNYGYTF
TRBD1,TRBV7-6,TRBJ1-1,NA,TGTGCCAGCAGCTTTTACCAACAGGGGGGGAACACTGAAGCTTTCTTT,CASSFYQQGGNTEAFF
NA,TRBV27,TRBJ2-7,few,TGTGCCAGCAGTCCAGGAGAGGGTACTTACGAGCAGTACTTC,CASSPGEGTYEQYF
TRBD1,TRBV9,TRBJ1-5,NA,TGTGCCAGCAGCGTATCGGACAGGGGGCTCGTAGAGCCCCAGCATTTT,CASSVSDRGLVEPQHF
TRBD1,TRBV10-3,TRBJ1-2,NA,TGTGCCATCAGCTTAGACAGGGCGTATGGCTACACCTTC,CAISLDRAYGYTF
TRBD1,TRBV19,TRBJ1-6,NA,TGTGCCAGTAGGCAGACAGGGGGTCGGAATTCACCCCTCCACTTT,CASRQTGGRNSPLHF
NA,TRBV6-6,TRBJ1-2,NA,TGTGCCAGCAACCCGACAGGCTCCTATGGCTACACCTTC,CASNPTGSYGYTF
TRBD1,TRBV19,TRBJ1-2,NA,TGTGCCAGTAGTATCTCCCTCCGGGACAGCGTGATTTATGGCTACACCTTC,CASSISLRDSVIYGYTF
TRBD1,TRBV7-2,TRBJ1-1,NA,TGTGCCAGCAGTCCACGGCAGGGGGTTATGAACACTGAAGCTTTCTTT,CASSPRQGVMNTEAFF
TRBD1,TRBV5-1,TRBJ2-6,NA,TGCGCCAGCAGCGTGACAGGGGACTCTGGGGCCAACGTCCTGACTTTC,CASSVTGDSGANVLTF